This TCR beta chain was recovered during a study of T cell repertoires in cytomegalovirus infection. Study-wide context: In the study, CMV epitopes included recently identified HLA-C-restricted and well-studied HLA-B-restricted ones. Public TCR beta signatures provided an indication of both CMV infection and a matching HLA type. Notes on the study in general: In two of eight donors, the top clonotype was HLA-C-restricted CMV-specific. Summed frequency of public TCR beta families distinguished CMV carriers with the relevant HLA.

TCRdb processed the reads anew with MiXCR; each CDR3 protein has one entry. The repertoire includes roughly 80,000 distinct CDR3 sequences, 20% to 30% of them detected once, and roughly 45% sits in the top ten. Turning to this clonotype: The antigen remains undetermined. A single base separates this from a much larger clone, so it may be a read error.

This sequence originates from a human donor in good health (CMV status not recorded). Some clones in this sample may be carry-over from other donors' samples. Sequences were derived from CD8+ T cells from cultured PBMCs, sampled from culture after CMV antigen stimulation.

In nucleotides, the CDR3 is TGTGCCATCCGACTTGCCGGTCAAGAGACCCAGTACTTC. Its translation is CAIRLAGQETQYF. This rearrangement joins TRBV7-2 to TRBJ2-5; no definite D call. The V end lost 10 bases, the J end lost 2 bases, and 14 bases lay between the germline ends. The CDR3 has 13 residues. Germline CDR1 and CDR2: SGHTA and FQGNSA.